This paragraph reports one TCR beta chain. This sample was included in a study of identical twins. The CDR3 totals 13 residues. Germline CDR1 SEHNR, CDR2 FQNEAQ (reference sequence). V lost 5 bases, J lost 5 bases, and 13 bases lay in between. TCRdb re-analysed the 5' RACE reads in MiXCR, keeping a single row per CDR3 protein. The sample carries some 600,000 distinct CDR3 sequences, around 7.5% recorded once. The sample also formed part of further work on yellow fever vaccine responses in identical twins.

This TCR was recovered from a woman in her late teens or twenties in good health. The sequencing sample was made of PBMCs. The chain is built from TRBV7-9 and TRBJ2-7; D may be TRBD2 (5 bases). The DNA of the CDR3 is TGTGCCAGCAGCCCCCCGGGGAGCCACGAGCAGTACGTC. Its translation is CASSPPGSHEQYV.